The clone carrying this TCR beta chain was observed a few times. Antigen unknown. TCRdb passed the 5' RACE reads through MiXCR, listing each CDR3 protein once. The table has tens of thousands of distinct CDR3 sequences, 9.3% seen once. The data belong to a study of T-cell memory formation after mild COVID-19. Regarding the study as a whole: Clones shrinking between day 15 and 85 showed a balanced CD4/CD8 split, and those that grew later tilted toward CD4+.

The sequence derives from a young man who had mild COVID-19 (a few samples of this study predate the infection). Cell type and time point are not known. Sequences were obtained from PBMCs or a T cell subset sorted from them (not recorded which).

Written as DNA, the CDR3 is TGTGCCAGCAGTTTGTTGTGGGAAAATGGCTACACCTTC. It encodes CASSLLWENGYTF. This rearrangement joins TRBV12-3 or TRBV12-4 to TRBJ1-2; no definite D call. Trimming pared 3 bases from V and 6 bases from J, leaving 11 bases between. CDR3 length: 13 amino acids.